This TCR beta chain comes out of a study of vaccination effects on CD4 cells after COVID-19. Study-wide background: Post-vaccine samples followed the second dose by a median of 72 days.

Germline V gene data show CDR1 as SGHAT and CDR2 as FQNNGV. The ends were cut back, 2 bases at V and 9 bases at J, with 6 bases in the middle. There are 11 residues in the CDR3. With respect to this clone: Its antigen is not known.

The repertoire was sequenced with immunoSEQ multiplex PCR; TCRdb's copy has only in-frame clones and lacks some. The sample lists approximately 14,000 clones, 75% occurring once. Ahead of sequencing, the ViraFEST assay grew antigen-specific CD4+ T cells using viral peptide pools. Isolating CD4+ T cells followed approximately 10 days of culture. Participants each got two BNT162b2 or mRNA-1273 vaccine doses. The sequences come from CD4+ T cells from PBMCs cultured with HCoV-NL63 spike peptides, collected after COVID-19 vaccination. This sequence was found in a human donor who received a COVID-19 vaccine. The V gene is TRBV11-2, the J gene TRBJ2-3; no definite D call. The CDR3 loop reads CASSLMGTQYF. As DNA, the CDR3 is TGTGCCAGCAGCTTAATGGGGACGCAGTATTTT.